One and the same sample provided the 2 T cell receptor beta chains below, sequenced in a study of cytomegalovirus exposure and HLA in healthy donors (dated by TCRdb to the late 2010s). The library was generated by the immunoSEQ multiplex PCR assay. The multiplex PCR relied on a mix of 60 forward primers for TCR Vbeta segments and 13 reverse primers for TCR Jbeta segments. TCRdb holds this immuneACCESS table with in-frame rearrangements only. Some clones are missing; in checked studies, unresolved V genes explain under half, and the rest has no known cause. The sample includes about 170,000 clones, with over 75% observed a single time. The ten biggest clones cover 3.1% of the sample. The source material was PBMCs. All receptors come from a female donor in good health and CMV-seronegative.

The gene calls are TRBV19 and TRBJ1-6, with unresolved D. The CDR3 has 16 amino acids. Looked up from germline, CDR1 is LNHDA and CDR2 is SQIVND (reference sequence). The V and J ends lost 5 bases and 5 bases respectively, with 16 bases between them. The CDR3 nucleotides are TGTGCCAGTAGTGACCGGCCCCGAGGAGATAATTCACCCCTCCACTTT. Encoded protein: CASSDRPRGDNSPLHF.

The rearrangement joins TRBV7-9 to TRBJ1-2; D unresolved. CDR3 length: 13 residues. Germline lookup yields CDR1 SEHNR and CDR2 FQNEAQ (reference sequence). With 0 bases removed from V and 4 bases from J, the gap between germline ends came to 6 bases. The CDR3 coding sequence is TGTGCCAGCAGCTTAGCGGGCAGCTATGGCTACACCTTC. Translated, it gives CASSLAGSYGYTF.